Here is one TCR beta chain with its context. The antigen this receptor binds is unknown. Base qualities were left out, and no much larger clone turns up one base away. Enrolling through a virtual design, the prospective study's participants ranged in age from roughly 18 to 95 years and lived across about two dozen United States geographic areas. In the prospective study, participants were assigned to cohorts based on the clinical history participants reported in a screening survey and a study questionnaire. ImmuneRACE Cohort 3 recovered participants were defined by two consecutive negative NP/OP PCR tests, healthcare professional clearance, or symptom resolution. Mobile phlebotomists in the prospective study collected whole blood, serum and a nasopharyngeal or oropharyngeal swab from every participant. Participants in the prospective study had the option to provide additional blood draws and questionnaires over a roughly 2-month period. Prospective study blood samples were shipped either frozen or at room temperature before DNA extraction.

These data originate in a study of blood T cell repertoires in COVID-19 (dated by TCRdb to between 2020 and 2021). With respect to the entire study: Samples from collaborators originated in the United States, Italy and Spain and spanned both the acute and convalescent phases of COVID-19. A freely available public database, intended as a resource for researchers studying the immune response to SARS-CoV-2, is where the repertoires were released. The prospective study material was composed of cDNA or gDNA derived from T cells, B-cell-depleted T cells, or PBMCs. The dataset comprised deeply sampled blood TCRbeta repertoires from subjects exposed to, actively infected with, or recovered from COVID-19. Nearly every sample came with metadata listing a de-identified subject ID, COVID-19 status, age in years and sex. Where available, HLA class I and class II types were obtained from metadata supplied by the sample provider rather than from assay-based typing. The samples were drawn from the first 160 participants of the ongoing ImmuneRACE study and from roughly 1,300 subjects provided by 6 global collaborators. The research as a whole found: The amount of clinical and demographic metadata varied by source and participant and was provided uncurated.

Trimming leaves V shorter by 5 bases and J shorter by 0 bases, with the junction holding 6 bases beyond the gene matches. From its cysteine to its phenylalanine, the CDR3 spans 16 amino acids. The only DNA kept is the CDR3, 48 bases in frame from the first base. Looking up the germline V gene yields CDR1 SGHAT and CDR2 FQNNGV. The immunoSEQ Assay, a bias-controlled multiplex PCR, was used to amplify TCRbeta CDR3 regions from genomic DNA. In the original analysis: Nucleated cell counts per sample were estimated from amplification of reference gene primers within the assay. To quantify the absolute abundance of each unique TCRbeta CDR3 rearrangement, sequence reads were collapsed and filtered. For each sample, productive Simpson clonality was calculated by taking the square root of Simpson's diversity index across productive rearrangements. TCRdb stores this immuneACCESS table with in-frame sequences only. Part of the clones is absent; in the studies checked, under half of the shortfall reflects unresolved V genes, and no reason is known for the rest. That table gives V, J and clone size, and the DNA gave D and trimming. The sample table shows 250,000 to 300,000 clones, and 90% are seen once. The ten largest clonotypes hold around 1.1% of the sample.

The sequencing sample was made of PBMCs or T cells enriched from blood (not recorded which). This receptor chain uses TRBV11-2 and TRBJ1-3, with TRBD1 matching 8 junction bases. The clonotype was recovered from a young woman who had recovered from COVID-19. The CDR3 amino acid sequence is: CASSLGTGLSGNTIYF. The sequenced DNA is TGTGCCAGCAGCCTCGGGACAGGCCTCTCTGGAAACACCATATATTTT. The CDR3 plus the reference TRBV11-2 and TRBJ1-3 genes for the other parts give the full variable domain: EAGVAQSPRYKIIEKRQSVAFWCNPISGHATLYWYQQILGQGPKLLIQFQNNGVVDDSQLPKDRFSAERLKGVDSTLKIQPAKLEDSAVYLCASSLGTGLSGNTIYFGEGSWLTVV.